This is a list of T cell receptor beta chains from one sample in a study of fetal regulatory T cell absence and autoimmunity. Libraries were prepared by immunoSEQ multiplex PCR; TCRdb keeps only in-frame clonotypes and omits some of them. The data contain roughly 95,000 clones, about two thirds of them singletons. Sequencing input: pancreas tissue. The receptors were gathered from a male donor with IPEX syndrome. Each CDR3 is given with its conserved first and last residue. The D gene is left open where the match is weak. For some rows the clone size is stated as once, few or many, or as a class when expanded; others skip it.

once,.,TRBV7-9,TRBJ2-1,TGTGCCAGCAGCTTAGGGATAGAAAACAATGAGCAGTTCTTC,CASSLGIENNEQFF
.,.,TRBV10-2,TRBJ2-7,TGCGCCAGCAGTGAGTCTGCGGGGTGGTACGAGCAGTACTTC,CASSESAGWYEQYF
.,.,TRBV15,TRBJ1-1,TGTGCCACCAGCAGACATACAGGGAGGACTGAAGCTTTCTTT,CATSRHTGRTEAFF
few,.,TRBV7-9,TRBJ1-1,TGTGCCAGCAGCTTAGATTATGGGGCCTCATTAGAAGCTTTCTTT,CASSLDYGASLEAFF
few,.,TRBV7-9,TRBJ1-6,TGTGCCAGCAGCCCTCGGGAGGGCTCTAATTCACCCCTCCACTTT,CASSPREGSNSPLHF
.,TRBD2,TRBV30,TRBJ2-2,TGTGCCTGGAGCGACCTAGCGGGAGGAGGCACCGGGGAGCTGTTTTTT,CAWSDLAGGGTGELFF
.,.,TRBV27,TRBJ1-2,TGTGCCAGCAGTCGGGGACCTAACTATGGCTACACCTTC,CASSRGPNYGYTF
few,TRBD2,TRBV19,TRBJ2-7,TGTGCCACCGCGACTAGCGGGGGGAATTACGAGCAGTACTTC,CATATSGGNYEQYF
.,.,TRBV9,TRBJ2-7,TGTGCCAGCAGCGTAGGACTACCATCCTACGAGCAGTACTTC,CASSVGLPSYEQYF
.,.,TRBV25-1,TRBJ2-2,TGTGCCAGCAGTGACAGGGTCACCGGGGAGCTGTTTTTT,CASSDRVTGELFF
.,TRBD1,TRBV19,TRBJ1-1,TGTGCCAGTAGTCGAAGACGGACAGGCAGAATGAACACTGAAGCTTTCTTT,CASSRRRTGRMNTEAFF
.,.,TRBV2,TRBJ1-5,TGTGCCAGCAGTTCATTCAATCAGCCCCAGCATTTT,CASSSFNQPQHF
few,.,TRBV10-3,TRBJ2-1,TGTGCCATCAGTGAGTTGGGGGGCCGGGACAATGAGCAGTTCTTC,CAISELGGRDNEQFF
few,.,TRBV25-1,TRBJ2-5,TGTGCCAGCAGTGAATGTTGTAGGGAGACCCAGTACTTC,CASSECCRETQYF
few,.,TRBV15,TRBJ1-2,TGTGCCACCAGCCTAACAGGGTGGGAAGGCTACACCTTC,CATSLTGWEGYTF
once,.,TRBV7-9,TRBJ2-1,TGTGCCAGCAGCTTAGCGGGCGAGCAGTTCTTC,CASSLAGEQFF
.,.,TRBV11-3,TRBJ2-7,TGTGCCAGCAGCCCTAAGGGGGGCCCCACGACCGAGCAGTACTTC,CASSPKGGPTTEQYF
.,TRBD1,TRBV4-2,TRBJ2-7,TGTGCCAGCAGCCCCGGACAGGCGAGGGAGCAGTACTTC,CASSPGQAREQYF
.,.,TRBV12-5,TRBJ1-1,TGTGCTAGTGGTTTTGGGGGAGGGTACACTGAAGCTTTCTTT,CASGFGGGYTEAFF
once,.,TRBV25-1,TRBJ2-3,TGTGCCAGCAGTGAATGGGGGCGGCCTACGCAGTATTTT,CASSEWGRPTQYF
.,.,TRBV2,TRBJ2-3,TGTGCCAGCAGTGCTGAGGCAGTCCGGGATACGCAGTATTTT,CASSAEAVRDTQYF
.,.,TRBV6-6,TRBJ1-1,TGTGCCAGCACCCTAGTGGGGAACACTGAAGCTTTCTTT,CASTLVGNTEAFF
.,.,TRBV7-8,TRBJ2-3,TGTGCCAGCAGCCCCTCAGCTTCCGATACGCAGTATTTT,CASSPSASDTQYF
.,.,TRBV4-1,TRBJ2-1,TGCGCCAGCAGCCAAGAACGGGGGAATGAGCAGTTCTTC,CASSQERGNEQFF
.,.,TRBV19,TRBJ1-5,TGTGCCGGGATTACAAGAACGGATAGCAATCAGCCCCAGCATTTT,CAGITRTDSNQPQHF
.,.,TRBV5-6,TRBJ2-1,TGTGCCAGCAGCTTCTCGGCTAGCTCCCACAATGAGCAGTTCTTC,CASSFSASSHNEQFF
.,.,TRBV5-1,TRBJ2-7,TGCGCCAGCAGCTTGGCAGTAGGGTTCCACGAGCAGTACTTC,CASSLAVGFHEQYF
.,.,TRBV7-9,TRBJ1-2,TGTGCCGGCAGGGACTCCTATGGCTACACCTTC,CAGRDSYGYTF
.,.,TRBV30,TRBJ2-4,TGTGCCTGGAGCCTCTTAGCCAAAAACATTCAGTACTTC,CAWSLLAKNIQYF
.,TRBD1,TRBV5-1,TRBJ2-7,TGCGCCAGCAGCTCGGTTCTCGGACAGGGGGTCTACGAGCAGTACTTC,CASSSVLGQGVYEQYF
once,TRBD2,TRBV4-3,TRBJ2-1,TGCGCCAGCAGCCAAAACAGACTAGCGGGGGGGCCGGATGAGCAGTTCTTC,CASSQNRLAGGPDEQFF
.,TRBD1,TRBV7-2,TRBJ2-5,TGTGCCAGCAGCCCTGGACAGGGGTGGCAAGAGACCCAGTACTTC,CASSPGQGWQETQYF
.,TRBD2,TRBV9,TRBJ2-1,TGTGCCAGCAGCACTAGCGATGAGCAGTTCTTC,CASSTSDEQFF
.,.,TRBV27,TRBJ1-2,TGTGCCAGCACCGACAGCTTAAACTATGGCTACACCTTC,CASTDSLNYGYTF
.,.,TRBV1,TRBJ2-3,TGCACCAGCAGCCCGGGACTAGCGGGCACAGATACGCAGTATTTT,CTSSPGLAGTDTQYF
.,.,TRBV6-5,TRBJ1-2,TGTGCCAGCAGTTACCTACGACAGTATGGCTACACCTTC,CASSYLRQYGYTF
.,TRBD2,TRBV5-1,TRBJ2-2,TGCGCCAGCAGCTTGGACCCAGCGGGGGTCTCTTCCGGGGAGCTGTTTTTT,CASSLDPAGVSSGELFF
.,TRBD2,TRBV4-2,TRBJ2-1,TGTGCCAGCAGCCTAAGCGGGAGTTATGAGAATGAGCAGTTCTTC,CASSLSGSYENEQFF
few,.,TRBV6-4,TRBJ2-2,TGTGCCAGCTCTATGAACACCGGGGAGCTGTTTTTT,CASSMNTGELFF
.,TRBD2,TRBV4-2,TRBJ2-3,TGTGCCAGCAGCTGGAAACGGGCTAGCGGGAGGGGAATATATACGCAGTATTTT,CASSWKRASGRGIYTQYF
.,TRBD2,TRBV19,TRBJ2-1,TGTGCCAGTAGTATAGACCAGCGGGACCACAATGAGCAGTTCTTC,CASSIDQRDHNEQFF
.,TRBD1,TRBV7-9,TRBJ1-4,TGTGCCAGCAGCTTAGGAGACAGGGACCCTCGTAATGAAAAACTGTTTTTT,CASSLGDRDPRNEKLFF
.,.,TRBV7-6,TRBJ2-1,TGTGCCAGCAGCACATATTCGGACAATGAGCAGTTCTTC,CASSTYSDNEQFF
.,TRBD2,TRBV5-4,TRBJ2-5,TGTGCCAGCAGCTTGGGGCTAGCGGGTCCCAAGGGGACCCAGTACTTC,CASSLGLAGPKGTQYF
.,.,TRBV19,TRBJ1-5,TGTGCCAGTAGTATATACAGTTACAATCAGCCCCAGCATTTT,CASSIYSYNQPQHF